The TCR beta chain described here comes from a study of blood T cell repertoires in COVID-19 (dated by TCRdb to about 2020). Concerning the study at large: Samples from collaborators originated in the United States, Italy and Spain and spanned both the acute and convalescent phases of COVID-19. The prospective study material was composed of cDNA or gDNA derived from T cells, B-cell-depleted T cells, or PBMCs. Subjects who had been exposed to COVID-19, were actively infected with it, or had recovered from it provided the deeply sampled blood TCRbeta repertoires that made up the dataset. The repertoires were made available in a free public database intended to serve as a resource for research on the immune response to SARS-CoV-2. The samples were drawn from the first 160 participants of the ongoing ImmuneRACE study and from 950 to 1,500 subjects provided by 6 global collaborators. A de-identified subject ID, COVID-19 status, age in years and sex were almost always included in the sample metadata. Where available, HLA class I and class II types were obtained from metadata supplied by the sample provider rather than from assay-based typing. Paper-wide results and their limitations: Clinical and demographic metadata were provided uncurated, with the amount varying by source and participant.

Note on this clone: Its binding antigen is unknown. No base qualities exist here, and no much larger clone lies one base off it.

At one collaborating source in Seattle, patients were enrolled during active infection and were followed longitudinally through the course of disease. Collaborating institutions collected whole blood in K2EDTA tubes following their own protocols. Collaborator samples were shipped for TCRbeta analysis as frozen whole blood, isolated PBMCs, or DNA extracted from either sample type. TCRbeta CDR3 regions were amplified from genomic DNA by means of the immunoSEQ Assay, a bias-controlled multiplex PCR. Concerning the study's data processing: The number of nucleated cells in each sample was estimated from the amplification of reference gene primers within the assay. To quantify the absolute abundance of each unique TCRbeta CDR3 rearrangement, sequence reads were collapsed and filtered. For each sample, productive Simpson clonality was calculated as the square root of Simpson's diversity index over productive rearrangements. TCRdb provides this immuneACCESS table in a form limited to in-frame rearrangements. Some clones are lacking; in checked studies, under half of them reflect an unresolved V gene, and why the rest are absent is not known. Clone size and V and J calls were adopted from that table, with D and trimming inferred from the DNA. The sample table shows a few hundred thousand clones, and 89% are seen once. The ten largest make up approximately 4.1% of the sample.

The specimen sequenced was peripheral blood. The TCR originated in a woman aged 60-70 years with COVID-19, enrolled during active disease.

The CDR3 sequence is CASSRLRGKGSPLHF. The nucleotide sequence reads as follows: TGTGCCAGCAGCCGGCTAAGAGGGAAAGGGTCACCCCTCCACTTT. The chain is encoded by TRBV14 joined to TRBJ1-6, with the identity of the D gene unclear. Relative to germline, V is 4 bases shorter and J is 10 bases shorter, with 17 bases between their ends. Reading from cysteine to phenylalanine, the CDR3 counts 15 amino acids. The retained sequence is limited to the CDR3, 45 bases, with the frame set at the first base. Sequences SGHDN (CDR1) and FVKESK (CDR2) are obtained from the germline V gene. The variable domain in full, with residues beyond the CDR3 obtained from the reference TRBV14 and TRBJ1-6 genes, is EAGVTQFPSHSVIEKGQTVTLRCDPISGHDNLYWYRRVMGKEIKFLLHFVKESKQDESGMPNNRFLAERTGGTYSTLKVQPAELEDSGVYFCASSRLRGKGSPLHFGNGTRLTVT.